This T cell receptor (beta chain) is from a study of shared clonotypes between healthy human individuals. About the study: Serving as donors were two women and three men, whose ages spanned 18 to 49. Broader study findings: Rarefaction indicated that sorted-subset sequencing remained incomplete although depth was large. With several donors compared, about 5% of naive CD4 clonotypes were shared.

The CDR3 covers 15 residues. Germline loops: CDR1 LNHDA, CDR2 SQIVND (reference sequence). The V and J ends lost 5 bases and 1 base respectively, with 14 bases between them. Concerning this clone: Its antigen remains unidentified.

Produced via immunoSEQ multiplex PCR; TCRdb's table is partial and in-frame only. The table records hundreds of thousands of clones, about 80% of them present only once. The gene calls are TRBV19 and TRBJ1-1; D is uncertain. The specimen was memory CD4+ T cells sorted from blood. Documented subset: CD45RA-negative fraction. This TCR was sampled from a woman aged 25 to 45 in good health. The CDR3 sequence: CASSPSWQANTEAFF. The CDR3 region has the DNA TGTGCCAGTAGTCCCAGTTGGCAAGCGAACACTGAAGCTTTCTTT.